These 28 T cell receptor beta chains share one sample of origin, sequenced in a study of human T cells and chemical hapten exposure. Time point denoted: pre-sensitization, week 0. The sample's treatment: therapeutic diphenylcyclopropenone sensitization with weekly scalp DPC. TCRdb recomputed calls from the RACE reads with MiXCR, one row per CDR3 protein. The sample records approximately 400,000 distinct CDR3 sequences, approximately 5.1% being singletons. The sample in question was whole blood, obtained in connection with sensitization to the hapten diphenylcyclopropenone (DPC). These receptor sequences come from a woman between 50 and 59 years old with alopecia areata. Some clones in this sample may be carry-over from other donors' samples.

This clonotype was counted ten times or more. CDR3 loop: CATSRVGGSYEQYF. CDR3 in DNA: TGTGCCACCAGCAGAGTCGGGGGTTCCTACGAGCAGTACTTC. The chain recombines TRBV15 with TRBJ2-7; a possible D gene is TRBD2 (6 bases). Trimming left V 1 base short and J 1 base short, with 8 bases between. The CDR3 totals 14 residues. The germline CDR1 and CDR2 sequences are LNHNV and YYDKDF (reference sequence).

This clonotype was counted between two and nine times. V is TRBV7-3 and J is TRBJ1-1, with D maybe TRBD1 (6 bases). The CDR3 spans 13 residues. Trimming removed 5 bases at V and 9 bases at J, with 16 bases between. Germline V CDR1 and CDR2: SGHTA, FQGTGA. CDR3 amino acids: CASSPDGGPKAFF. The DNA for the CDR3 is TGTGCCAGCAGCCCCGACGGGGGCCCTAAAGCTTTCTTT.

This clonotype occurred a few times. The chain employs TRBV20-1 and TRBJ2-7; 12 bases are shared with TRBD2. The CDR3 is 13 residues long. Trimming took 5 bases from V and 5 from J; bases not matched to a gene: 4. In germline, CDR1 is DFQATT, CDR2 SNEGSKA (reference sequence). The CDR3: CSARLAGDNEQYF. CDR3 nucleotide sequence: TGCAGTGCTCGACTAGCGGGAGATAACGAGCAGTACTTC.

Ten or more counts support this clonotype. CDR3 sequence reads: CSARESGGATDTQYF. CDR3 DNA: TGCAGTGCTAGAGAGAGCGGGGGGGCGACAGATACGCAGTATTTT. This rearrangement joins TRBV20-1 to TRBJ2-3; 10 bases line up with TRBD2. V gave up 0 bases and J gave up 3 bases; unmatched junction bases: 3. The CDR3 is 15 amino acids. CDR1 DFQATT and CDR2 SNEGSKA come from the germline V gene (reference sequence).

The sample holds many counts of this clonotype. The chain uses TRBV12-3 or TRBV12-4 and TRBJ2-3; TRBD1 matches at 10 bases. The CDR3 length is 14 residues. Trimming removed 3 bases from V and 5 bases from J; junction bases left unmatched: 2. CDR3 DNA: TGTGCCAGCAGTTTCGGACAGGGGGAAGATACGCAGTATTTT. Translated: CASSFGQGEDTQYF.

The rearrangement joins TRBV28 to TRBJ1-2, with 10 bases identical to TRBD1. V trimming: 5 bases; J trimming: 5 bases; junction bases outside the gene matches: 11. CDR1 MDHEN and CDR2 SYDVKM come from the germline V gene. CDR3 size: 16 residues. The CDR3 coding sequence is TGTGCCAGCAGTCCCATGGGACAGGGGAGATCTTATGGCTACACCTTC. Encoded protein: CASSPMGQGRSYGYTF.

The chain employs TRBV5-1 and TRBJ2-4; a weak D match, TRBD1 (6 bases). V was cut by 0 bases and J by 0 bases, with 10 bases left in between. Per germline, CDR1 SGHRS and CDR2 YFSETQ. CDR3 length equals 16 residues. CDR3 residues: CASSLGDRLAKNIQYF. As DNA, the CDR3 is TGCGCCAGCAGCTTGGGCGACAGGCTAGCCAAAAACATTCAGTACTTC.

The chain has TRBV12-3 or TRBV12-4 and TRBJ1-6; D is unresolved. The CDR3 spans 15 residues. The V end lost 2 bases, the J end lost 4 bases, and 9 bases lay between the germline ends. The CDR3, as DNA: TGTGCCAGCAGTTTAAGTCAGGTTTATAATTCACCCCTCCACTTT. Translation: CASSLSQVYNSPLHF.

This chain links TRBV5-4 with TRBJ2-7, with D possibly being TRBD1 (5 bases). Trimming stripped 4 bases from V and 1 base from J, with 12 bases between. Germline CDR1 and CDR2: SGHNT and YYREEE (reference sequence). The CDR3 covers 14 residues. The CDR3 region has the DNA TGTGCCAGCAGCCCCCGGACATCATCCTACGAGCAGTACTTC. Amino acids: CASSPRTSSYEQYF. The full variable domain, in which reference TRBV5-4 and TRBJ2-7 provide the parts outside the CDR3, is ETGVTQSPTHLIKTRGQQVTLRCSSQSGHNTVSWYQQALGQGPQFIFQYYREEENGRGNFPPRFSGLQFPNYSSELNVNALELDDSALYLCASSPRTSSYEQYFGPGTRLTVT.

This clonotype was counted many times. The V and J genes are TRBV5-5 and TRBJ2-3, with D hard to call. Germline V gene data show CDR1 as SGHKS and CDR2 as YYEKEE (reference sequence). The length of the CDR3 is 15 residues. With 2 bases removed from V and 3 bases from J, the gap between germline ends came to 13 bases. The CDR3 spells CASSLGHSGTDTQYF. CDR3 sequence (DNA): TGTGCCAGCAGCTTAGGGCACTCTGGGACAGATACGCAGTATTTT.

The rearrangement joins TRBV6-2 or TRBV6-3 to TRBJ2-3; 10 nucleotides match TRBD2. The CDR3 is 15 residues long. Germline V gives CDR1 MNHEY, CDR2 SVGEGT. The trim removed 6 bases at V and 4 bases at J, leaving 7 bases unmatched. CDR3: CASRIAGGPADTQYF. In DNA form, the CDR3 reads TGTGCCAGCAGGATAGCGGGAGGACCCGCAGATACGCAGTATTTT.

The genes are TRBV28 and TRBJ2-7, with D hard to call. Germline V lookup: CDR1 MDHEN, CDR2 SYDVKM. V lost 4 bases to trimming and J lost 2 bases, with 12 bases between them. The CDR3 runs to 14 residues. CDR3 DNA: TGTGCCAGCAGTTCCGGGCTACTGGCCTACGAGCAGTACTTC. Translated, it gives CASSSGLLAYEQYF.

Concerning this clonotype: An end of the junction does not agree with germline; a read error may underlie this. The chain has TRBV15 and TRBJ1-6; unclear D gene. The V gene's germline CDR1 is LNHNV and CDR2 YYDKDF (reference sequence). CDR3 length: 15 residues. Written as DNA, the CDR3 is TGTGCCACCAGCGGAGAATCTTTCTATAATTCACCCCTCCACTTT. It yields the protein CATSGESFYNSPLHF. Looking up the rest from reference TRBV15 and TRBJ1-6 gives the full variable domain: DAMVIQNPRYQVTQFGKPVTLSCSQTLNHNVMYWYQQKSSQAPKLLFHYYDKDFNNEADTPDNFQSRRPNTSFCFLDIRSPGLGDTAMYLCATSGESFYNSPLHFGNGTRLTVT.

The V and J genes are TRBV12-3 or TRBV12-4 and TRBJ2-2; the D gene could be TRBD1 or TRBD2 (5 bases each). This CDR3 has 14 residues. Trimming removed 3 bases from V and 7 bases from J, with 12 bases in between. In DNA, the CDR3 is TGTGCCAGCAGTTTCTCTGGGGACGGCGGGGAGCTGTTTTTT. Residues: CASSFSGDGGELFF.

This clonotype was picked up a small number of times. The V call is TRBV15, the J call TRBJ2-3; D is perhaps TRBD2 (5 bases). The CDR3 is made up of 16 amino acids. The V gene lost 1 base and the J gene lost 1 base, with 12 bases spanning the gap. Germline assignment: CDR1 LNHNV and CDR2 YYDKDF (reference sequence). CDR3 nucleotides: TGTGCCACCAGCAGAGGGATGGCGGGCGGCACAGATACGCAGTATTTT. Translating gives CATSRGMAGGTDTQYF.

This clonotype was counted between two and nine times. This chain joins TRBV12-3 or TRBV12-4 and TRBJ1-2; D not certain. Deletions cut 10 bases from V and 5 bases from J, with 14 bases between. The CDR3 consists of 12 residues. The chain's CDR3 is CATISGAYGYTF. The CDR3 DNA sequence: TGTGCCACCATATCGGGCGCTTATGGCTACACCTTC.

The CDR3 region has the DNA TGCGCCAGCAGACAGGAAGCTGAAGCTTTCTTT. This translates into CASRQEAEAFF. This chain joins TRBV10-2 and TRBJ1-1, with TRBD1 as a possible D gene (5 bases). Germline V gene data show CDR1 as WSHSY and CDR2 as SAAADI. Trimming took off 6 bases at V and 6 bases at J, with 8 bases between the two ends. CDR3 length equals 11 residues.

The CDR3 here is CASSPGEVLSTDTQYF. The CDR3 DNA sequence: TGTGCCAGCAGCCCAGGGGAGGTCTTATCCACAGATACGCAGTATTTT. The chain has TRBV12-3 or TRBV12-4 and TRBJ2-3; the D call may be TRBD1 or TRBD2 (6 bases each). Trimming left V 6 bases short and J 2 bases short, with 18 bases between. The CDR3 consists of 16 residues.

V is TRBV15 and J is TRBJ2-3, with D perhaps TRBD1 (5 bases). Trimming cost V 4 bases and J 3 bases, with 11 bases left between them. The germline CDR1 and CDR2 sequences are LNHNV and YYDKDF (reference sequence). CDR3 length: 14 residues. The CDR3 spells CATSTPAGTDTQYF. The CDR3, as DNA: TGTGCCACCAGCACCCCGGCAGGGACAGATACGCAGTATTTT.

This clonotype was detected ten times or more. CDR3 in amino acids: CATSDPSGTSGRSSYNEQFF. The CDR3 DNA is TGTGCCACCAGTGACCCGTCCGGGACTAGCGGCCGGAGCTCCTACAATGAGCAGTTCTTC. V and J are TRBV24-1 and TRBJ2-1; 11 positions agree with TRBD2. Germline trimming cut 4 bases from V and 0 bases from J; bases unmatched to any gene: 13. This CDR3 has 20 amino acids. Per the germline V gene, CDR1 is KGHDR and CDR2 is SFDVKD.

V is TRBV24-1 and J is TRBJ2-3, with D perhaps TRBD2 (5 bases). This CDR3 has 14 residues. Germline-derived CDR1 and CDR2 are KGHDR and SFDVKD. V was shortened by 4 bases and J by 5 bases, with 12 bases between the two germline ends. CDR3 coding DNA: TGTGCCACCAGTGAGCCCGGGATAGGAGATACGCAGTATTTT. Translated: CATSEPGIGDTQYF.

This clonotype has just a few counts. V usage is TRBV6-5 and J usage is TRBJ1-6; 7 bases align to TRBD1. J lost 7 bases, V lost 0 bases, and 6 bases had no gene match. The germline V gene encodes CDR1 MNHEY and CDR2 SVGAGI. There are 16 residues in the CDR3. The DNA for the CDR3 is TGTGCCAGCAGTTACTCGCCAGGGGGTCGGAATTCACCCCTCCACTTT. Translation gives CASSYSPGGRNSPLHF.

The rearrangement uses TRBV5-6 and TRBJ2-3, with 13 bases lining up with TRBD2. This CDR3 has 17 residues. Germline V gene sequence: CDR1 SGHDT, CDR2 YYEEEE. With 3 bases clipped from V and 2 bases from J, the junction kept 6 bases outside the gene matches. CDR3 sequence reads: CASSWGLAGSLTDTQYF. The CDR3 DNA sequence: TGTGCCAGCAGCTGGGGACTAGCGGGGTCCCTCACAGATACGCAGTATTTT. Full variable domain (outside the CDR3, taken from reference TRBV5-6 and TRBJ2-3): DAGVTQSPTHLIKTRGQQVTLRCSPKSGHDTVSWYQQALGQGPQFIFQYYEEEERQRGNFPDRFSGHQFPNYSSELNVNALLLGDSALYLCASSWGLAGSLTDTQYFGPGTRLTVL.

In its sample, this clonotype was seen a few times. V is TRBV6-5 and J is TRBJ1-4; D unclear. The CDR3 totals 14 residues. V dropped 8 bases and J dropped 5 bases, with 15 bases sitting between them. Germline CDR1 is MNHEY and CDR2 is SVGAGI. The CDR3 DNA reads as TGTGCCAGCGGGTTGGACGAGAGGAATGAAAAACTGTTTTTT. Translation: CASGLDERNEKLFF.

V gene TRBV7-3 combines with J gene TRBJ2-3; 9 positions agree with TRBD2. Germline V lookup: CDR1 SGHTA, CDR2 FQGTGA. The ends lost 5 bases at V and 4 bases at J; junction bases unmatched: 4. This CDR3 is built from 14 residues. In DNA, the CDR3 is TGTGCCAGCAGCGGGGCGGGAGGGTCAGATACGCAGTATTTT. This sequence encodes CASSGAGGSDTQYF.

The chain recombines TRBV14 with TRBJ2-7; no firm D call. The germline V gene encodes CDR1 SGHDN and CDR2 FVKESK. V was pared by 2 bases and J by 5 bases, with 22 bases between. CDR3 length: 17 amino acids. The CDR3, as DNA: TGTGCCAGCAGCCAAAGATCGAGCAGTGGGAACTACCACGAGCAGTACTTC. As protein: CASSQRSSSGNYHEQYF. The variable domain in full, completed from reference TRBV14 and TRBJ2-7, reads EAGVTQFPSHSVIEKGQTVTLRCDPISGHDNLYWYRRVMGKEIKFLLHFVKESKQDESGMPNNRFLAERTGGTYSTLKVQPAELEDSGVYFCASSQRSSSGNYHEQYFGPGTRLTVT.

The chain carries TRBV20-1 and TRBJ2-7, with D possibly being TRBD1 or TRBD2 (5 bases each). The germline V gene has CDR1 DFQATT and CDR2 SNEGSKA (reference sequence). This CDR3 has 11 residues. Trimming shortened V by 5 bases and J by 3 bases, and 8 bases separated the two germline ends. CDR3 sequence: CSAGGVYEQYF. In nucleotides, the CDR3 is TGCAGTGCTGGGGGAGTCTACGAGCAGTACTTC.

This chain links TRBV30 with TRBJ1-5; D may be TRBD1 (6 bases). Between the trimmed V and J ends, which lost 1 base and 2 bases, there was a span of 6 bases. Germline V gene sequence: CDR1 GTSNPN, CDR2 SVGIG (reference sequence). This CDR3 contains 13 residues. CDR3 sequence (DNA): TGTGCCTGGAGTGAGGGGGGCAATCAGCCCCAGCATTTT. This encodes CAWSEGGNQPQHF.